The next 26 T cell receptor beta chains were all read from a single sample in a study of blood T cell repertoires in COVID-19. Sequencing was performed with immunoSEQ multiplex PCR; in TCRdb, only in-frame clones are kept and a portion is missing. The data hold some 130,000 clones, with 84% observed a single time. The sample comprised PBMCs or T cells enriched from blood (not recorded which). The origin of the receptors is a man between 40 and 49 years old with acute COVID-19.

CDR3 sequence reads: CASSPLTGAYGYTF. CDR3 in DNA: TGTGCCAGCTCACCACTGACAGGGGCCTATGGCTACACCTTC. The chain has TRBV18 and TRBJ1-2; the match to TRBD1 covers 8 bases. The CDR3 sequence is 14 residues long. Germline V gene lookup returns CDR1 KGHSH and CDR2 LQKENI. J gave up 4 bases and V 1 base, and 2 bases lay outside the gene matches.

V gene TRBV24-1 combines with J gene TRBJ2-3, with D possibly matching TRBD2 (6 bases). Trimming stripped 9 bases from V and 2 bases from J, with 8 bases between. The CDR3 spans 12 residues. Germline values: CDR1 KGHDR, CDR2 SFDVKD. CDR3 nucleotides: TGTGCCACCTCGGGAGACACAGATACGCAGTATTTT. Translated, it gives CATSGDTDTQYF.

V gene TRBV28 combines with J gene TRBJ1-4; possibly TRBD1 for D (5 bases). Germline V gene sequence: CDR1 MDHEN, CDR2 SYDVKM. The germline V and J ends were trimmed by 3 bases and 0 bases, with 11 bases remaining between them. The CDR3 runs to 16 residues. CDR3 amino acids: CASSFDSSTTNEKLFF. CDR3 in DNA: TGTGCCAGCAGTTTCGACAGCTCCACAACTAATGAAAAACTGTTTTTT. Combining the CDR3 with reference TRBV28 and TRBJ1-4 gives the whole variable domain DVKVTQSSRYLVKRTGEKVFLECVQDMDHENMFWYRQDPGLGLRLIYFSYDVKMKEKGDIPEGYSVSREKKERFSLILESASTNQTSMYLCASSFDSSTTNEKLFFGSGTQLSVL.

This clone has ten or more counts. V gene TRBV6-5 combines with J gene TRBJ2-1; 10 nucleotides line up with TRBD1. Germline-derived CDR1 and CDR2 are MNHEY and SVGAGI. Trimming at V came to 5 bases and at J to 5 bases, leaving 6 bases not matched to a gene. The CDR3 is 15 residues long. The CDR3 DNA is TGTGCCAGCAGTAAACGGACAGGGGGTAACAATGAGCAGTTCTTC. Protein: CASSKRTGGNNEQFF.

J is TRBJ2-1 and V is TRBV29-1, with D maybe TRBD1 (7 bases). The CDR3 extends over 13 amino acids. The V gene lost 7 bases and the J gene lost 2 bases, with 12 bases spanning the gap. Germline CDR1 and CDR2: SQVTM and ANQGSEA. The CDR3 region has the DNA TGCAGCGGGGGGGACAGTACCTACAATGAGCAGTTCTTC. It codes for CSGGDSTYNEQFF.

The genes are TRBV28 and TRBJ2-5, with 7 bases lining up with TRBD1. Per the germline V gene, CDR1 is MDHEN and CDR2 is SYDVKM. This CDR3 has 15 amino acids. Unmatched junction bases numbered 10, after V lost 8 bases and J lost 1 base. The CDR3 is CASVDFGTVQETQYF. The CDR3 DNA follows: TGTGCCAGCGTAGACTTTGGGACAGTCCAAGAGACCCAGTACTTC.

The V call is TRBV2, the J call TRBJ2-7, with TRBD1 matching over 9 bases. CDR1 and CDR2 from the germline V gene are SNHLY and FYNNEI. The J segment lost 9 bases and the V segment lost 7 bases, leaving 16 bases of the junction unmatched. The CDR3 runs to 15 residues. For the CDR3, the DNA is TGTGCCAGCATCCCCCACGGGACAGGGTTCCTTGGGCAGTACTTC. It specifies CASIPHGTGFLGQYF.

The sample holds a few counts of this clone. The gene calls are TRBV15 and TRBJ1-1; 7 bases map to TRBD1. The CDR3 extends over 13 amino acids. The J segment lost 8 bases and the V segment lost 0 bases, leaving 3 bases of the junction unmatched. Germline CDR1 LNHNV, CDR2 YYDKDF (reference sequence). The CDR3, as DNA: TGTGCCACCAGCAGAGATCAGGGGGAAGAAGCTTTCTTT. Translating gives CATSRDQGEEAFF.

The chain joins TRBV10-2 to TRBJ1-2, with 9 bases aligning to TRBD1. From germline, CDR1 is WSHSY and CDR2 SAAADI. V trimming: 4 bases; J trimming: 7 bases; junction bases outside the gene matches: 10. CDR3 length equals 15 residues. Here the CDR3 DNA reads TGCGCCAGCAGTGCACGGACAGGGGAAGGTGGTGGCTACACCTTC. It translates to CASSARTGEGGGYTF.

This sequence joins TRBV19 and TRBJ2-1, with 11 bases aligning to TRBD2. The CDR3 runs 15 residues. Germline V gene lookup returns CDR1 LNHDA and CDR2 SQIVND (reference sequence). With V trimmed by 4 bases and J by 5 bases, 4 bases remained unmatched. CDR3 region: CASSTASGGNNEQFF. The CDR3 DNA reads TGTGCCAGTAGTACAGCTAGCGGGGGGAACAATGAGCAGTTCTTC.

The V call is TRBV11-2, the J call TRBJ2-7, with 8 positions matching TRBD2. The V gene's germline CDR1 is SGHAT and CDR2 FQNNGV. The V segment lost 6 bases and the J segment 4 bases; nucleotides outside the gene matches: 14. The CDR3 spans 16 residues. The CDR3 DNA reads TGTGCCAGCAGTTCCTCCGGGACTAGGTTCTATTACGAGCAGTACTTC. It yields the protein CASSSSGTRFYYEQYF.

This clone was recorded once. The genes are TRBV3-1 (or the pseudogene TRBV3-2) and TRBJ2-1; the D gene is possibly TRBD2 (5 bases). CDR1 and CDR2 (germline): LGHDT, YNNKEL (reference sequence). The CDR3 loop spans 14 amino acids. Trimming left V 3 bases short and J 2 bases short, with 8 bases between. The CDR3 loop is CASSQSGPYNEQFF. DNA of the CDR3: TGTGCCAGCAGCCAGAGCGGCCCCTACAATGAGCAGTTCTTC.

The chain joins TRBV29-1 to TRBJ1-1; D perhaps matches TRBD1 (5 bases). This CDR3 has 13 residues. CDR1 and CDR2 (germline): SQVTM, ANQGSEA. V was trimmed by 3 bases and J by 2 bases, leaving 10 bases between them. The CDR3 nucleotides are TGCAGCGTTGACACCGGGGGAAACACTGAAGCTTTCTTT. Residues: CSVDTGGNTEAFF. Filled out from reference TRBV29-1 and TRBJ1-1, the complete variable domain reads SAVISQKPSRDICQRGTSLTIQCQVDSQVTMMFWYRQQPGQSLTLIATANQGSEATYESGFVIDKFPISRPNLTFSTLTVSNMSPEDSSIYLCSVDTGGNTEAFFGQGTRLTVV.

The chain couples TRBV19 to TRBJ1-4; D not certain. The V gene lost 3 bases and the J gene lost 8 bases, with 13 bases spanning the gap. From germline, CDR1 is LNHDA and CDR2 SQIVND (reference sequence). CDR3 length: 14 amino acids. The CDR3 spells CASSMTAAWEKLFF. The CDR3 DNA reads TGTGCCAGTAGTATGACTGCTGCTTGGGAAAAACTGTTTTTT.

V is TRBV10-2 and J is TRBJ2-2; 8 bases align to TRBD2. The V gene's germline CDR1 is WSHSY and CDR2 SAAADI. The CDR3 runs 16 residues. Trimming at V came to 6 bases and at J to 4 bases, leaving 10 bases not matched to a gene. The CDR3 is CASSQTGRGGTGELFF. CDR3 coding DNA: TGCGCCAGCAGCCAGACCGGGAGGGGGGGCACCGGGGAGCTGTTTTTT.

The CDR3 protein is CASSLERANYGYTF. The CDR3 DNA reads TGTGCCAGCAGCTTAGAGCGGGCTAACTATGGCTACACCTTC. This chain links TRBV11-2 with TRBJ1-2; D gene uncertain. The CDR3 sequence is 14 residues long. CDR1 and CDR2 (germline): SGHAT, FQNNGV. The V end lost 0 bases, the J end lost 0 bases, and 5 bases lay between the germline ends.

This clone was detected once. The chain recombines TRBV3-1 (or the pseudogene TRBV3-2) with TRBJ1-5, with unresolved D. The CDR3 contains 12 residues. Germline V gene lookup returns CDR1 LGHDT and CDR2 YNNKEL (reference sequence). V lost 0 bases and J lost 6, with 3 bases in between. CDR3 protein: CASSQDRQPQHF. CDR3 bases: TGTGCCAGCAGCCAAGATCGTCAGCCCCAGCATTTT.

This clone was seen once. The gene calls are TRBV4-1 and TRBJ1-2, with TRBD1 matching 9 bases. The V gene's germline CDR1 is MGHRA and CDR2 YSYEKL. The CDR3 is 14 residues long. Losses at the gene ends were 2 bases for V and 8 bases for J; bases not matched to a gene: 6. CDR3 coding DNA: TGCGCCAGCAGCCAACCGGGACAGGGTAAGGGCTACACCTTC. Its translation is CASSQPGQGKGYTF.

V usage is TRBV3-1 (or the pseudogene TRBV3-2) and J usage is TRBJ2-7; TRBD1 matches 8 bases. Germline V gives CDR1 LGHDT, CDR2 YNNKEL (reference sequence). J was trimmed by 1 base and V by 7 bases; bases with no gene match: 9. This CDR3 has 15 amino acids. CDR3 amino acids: CASTPTDRVSYEQYF. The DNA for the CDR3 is TGTGCCAGCACCCCAACGGACAGGGTATCCTACGAGCAGTACTTC.

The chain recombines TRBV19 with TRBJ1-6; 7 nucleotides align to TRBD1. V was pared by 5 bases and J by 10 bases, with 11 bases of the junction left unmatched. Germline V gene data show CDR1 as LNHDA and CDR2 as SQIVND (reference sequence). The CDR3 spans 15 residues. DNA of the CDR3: TGTGCCAGTAGTCCTGACAGGGTACCAGGATCACCCCTCCACTTT. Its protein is CASSPDRVPGSPLHF.

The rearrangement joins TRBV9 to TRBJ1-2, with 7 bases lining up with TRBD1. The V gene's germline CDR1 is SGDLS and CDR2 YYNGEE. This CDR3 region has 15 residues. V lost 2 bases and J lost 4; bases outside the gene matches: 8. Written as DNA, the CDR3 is TGTGCCAGCAGCGTGCAGGGGGGACTAGGCTATGGCTACACCTTC. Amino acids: CASSVQGGLGYGYTF.

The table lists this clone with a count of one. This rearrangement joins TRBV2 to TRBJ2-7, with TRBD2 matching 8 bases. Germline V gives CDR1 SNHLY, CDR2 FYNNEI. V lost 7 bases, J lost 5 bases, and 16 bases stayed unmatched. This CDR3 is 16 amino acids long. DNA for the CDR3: TGTGCCAGCATCCAAAGGGCTGGGCTAGCGGGCAACGAGCAGTACTTC. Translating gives CASIQRAGLAGNEQYF.

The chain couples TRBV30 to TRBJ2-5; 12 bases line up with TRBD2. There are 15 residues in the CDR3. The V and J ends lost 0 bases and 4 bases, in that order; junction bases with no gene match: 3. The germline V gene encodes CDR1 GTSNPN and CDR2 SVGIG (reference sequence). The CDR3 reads CAWSVRLAGVETQYF. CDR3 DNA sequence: TGTGCCTGGAGTGTGAGACTAGCGGGAGTAGAGACCCAGTACTTC.

In DNA form, the CDR3 reads TGTGCCAGCAGCCAAGCGGGACAGGGAAAACTGTTTTTT. Its protein product is CASSQAGQGKLFF. The chain couples TRBV14 to TRBJ1-4; 9 bases line up with TRBD1. V lost 1 base, J lost 10 bases, and 1 base stayed unmatched. Germline CDR1 and CDR2: SGHDN and FVKESK. The CDR3 is 13 residues long.

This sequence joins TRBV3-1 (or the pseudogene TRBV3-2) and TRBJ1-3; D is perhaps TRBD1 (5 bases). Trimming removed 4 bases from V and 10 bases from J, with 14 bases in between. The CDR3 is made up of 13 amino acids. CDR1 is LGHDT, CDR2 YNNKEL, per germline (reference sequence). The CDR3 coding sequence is TGTGCCAGCAGCCCCCCGGGACTCCTTACCATATATTTT. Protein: CASSPPGLLTIYF.

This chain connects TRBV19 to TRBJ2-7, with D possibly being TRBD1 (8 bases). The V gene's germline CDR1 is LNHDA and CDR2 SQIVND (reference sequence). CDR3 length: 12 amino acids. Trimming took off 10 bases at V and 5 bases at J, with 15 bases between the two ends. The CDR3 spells CATTTGGDEQYF. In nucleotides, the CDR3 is TGTGCCACTACCACAGGGGGGGACGAGCAGTACTTC. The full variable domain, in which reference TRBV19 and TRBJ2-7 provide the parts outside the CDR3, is DGGITQSPKYLFRKEGQNVTLSCEQNLNHDAMYWYRQDPGQGLRLIYYSQIVNDFQKGDIAEGYSVSREKKESFPLTVTSAQKNPTAFYLCATTTGGDEQYFGPGTRLTVT.